This T cell receptor beta chain was captured by sequencing in a study of a mutant IDH1 vaccine in newly diagnosed glioma. Across the whole study: Males made up 62.5% and females about 40% of treated patients, whose mean age was approximately 41 years. Standard pretreatment was either radiotherapy, temozolomide, or, for most, radiochemotherapy with temozolomide.

As to this clone: As yet, its antigen is unknown.

The ends lost 4 bases at V and 0 bases at J; junction bases unmatched: 11. Germline V gene sequence: CDR1 KGHSH, CDR2 LQKENI. The CDR3 extends over 18 amino acids. Time point reported: week 23, last vaccination. Vaccine doses each comprised 300 ug of mutant IDH1 20-mer peptide, with topical imiquimod. Profiled with immunoSEQ multiplex PCR; TCRdb holds only in-frame clones, not every one. The sample includes more than 20,000 clones, roughly four fifths of them seen just once. The chain links TRBV18 to TRBJ2-2, with TRBD2 matching 7 bases. The sequenced sample was PBMCs, obtained from a glioma patient whose treatment included an IDH1 peptide vaccine. The source is a man aged 25 to 45 with glioma. Here the CDR3 DNA reads TGTGCCAGCTCACAGCCCTATGCGGGAGCGGCGAACACCGGGGAGCTGTTTTTT. Its protein product is CASSQPYAGAANTGELFF.